This is a list of T cell receptor beta chains from one sample in a study of cytomegalovirus exposure and HLA in healthy donors. This table comes from immunoSEQ multiplex PCR, and its TCRdb copy is limited to in-frame clones, with some not included. The profile shows 90,000 to 150,000 clones, more than 60% of them singletons. The sequenced sample was PBMCs. All receptors derive from a man in his forties in good health and CMV-seropositive. Both conserved end residues are part of each CDR3. A D gene is named only where the DNA matches it firmly. Clone size appears in some rows only: once, few, many, or a class for an expanded clone.

j_call clone_size cdr3_length d_call v_call cdr3_nt cdr3_aa
TRBJ1-1 NA 15 TRBD1 TRBV7-2 TGTGCCAGCAGCTTAGGGGACAGGGGATTAACTGAAGCTTTCTTT CASSLGDRGLTEAFF
TRBJ2-5 NA 10 NA TRBV6-6 TGTGCCAGCAGTTCGGAGACCCAGTACTTC CASSSETQYF
TRBJ2-5 NA 13 NA TRBV6-5 TGTGCCAGCAGTTACAGCCCACAAGAGACCCAGTACTTC CASSYSPQETQYF
TRBJ2-1 NA 15 TRBD2 TRBV7-2 TGTGCCAGCAGCTCCCCCGTGGGACTAGCGGGAGAGCAGTTCTTC CASSSPVGLAGEQFF
TRBJ2-5 NA 16 TRBD2 TRBV14 TGTGCCAGCAGCCCCGGTGGGCTAGCGGGAGCTGAGACCCAGTACTTC CASSPGGLAGAETQYF
TRBJ2-5 once 15 NA TRBV2 TGTGCCAGCACCGGGGTTGAAGGGTACCAAGAGACCCAGTACTTC CASTGVEGYQETQYF
TRBJ2-7 NA 14 TRBD2 TRBV6-6 TGTGCCAGCAGTTACCGAGCGGGAGGCTACGAGCAGTACTTC CASSYRAGGYEQYF
TRBJ2-3 few 16 TRBD2 TRBV6-1 TGTGCCAGCAGTGGGGCCGGGACTACTCGCACAGATACGCAGTATTTT CASSGAGTTRTDTQYF
TRBJ2-1 NA 17 TRBD2 TRBV11-1 TGTGCCAGCAGCTTAGTGGTTTCTAGCGGGAGTAGGAATGAGCAGTTCTTC CASSLVVSSGSRNEQFF
TRBJ1-1 few 15 NA TRBV6-5 TGTGCCAGCAGTTACTTTTCGGGGGGCAGGACTGAAGCTTTCTTT CASSYFSGGRTEAFF
TRBJ2-7 NA 14 NA TRBV28 TGTGCCAGCAGTCCTCTGACAAACTCCTACGAGCAGTACTTC CASSPLTNSYEQYF
TRBJ1-2 NA 13 NA TRBV5-4 TGTGCCAGCAGCTTACCGGGACAAAGCGGCTACACCTTC CASSLPGQSGYTF
TRBJ2-7 few 17 NA TRBV5-8 TGTGCCAGCAGCTTGGGTAATGTGCGGGGACTCTCCTACGAGCAGTACTTC CASSLGNVRGLSYEQYF
TRBJ2-1 few 14 TRBD2 TRBV6-1 TGTGCCAGCGGGCCTAGCGGTGTATACAATGAGCAGTTCTTC CASGPSGVYNEQFF
TRBJ2-5 NA 14 NA TRBV30 TGTGCCTGGAGTGTAGGGGGGGTACTGGAGACCCAGTACTTC CAWSVGGVLETQYF
TRBJ1-1 few 15 NA TRBV9 TGTGCCAGCAGCGTAGCGCCAGGGATGAACACTGAAGCTTTCTTT CASSVAPGMNTEAFF
TRBJ1-2 NA 14 TRBD1 TRBV27 TGTGCCAGCAGTATCGACAGGGGGCAGAATGGCTACACCTTC CASSIDRGQNGYTF
TRBJ2-5 NA 18 TRBD2 TRBV27 TGTGCCAGCGGACCTCTAGGGCTAGCGGGGGGGTTTCAAGAGACCCAGTACTTC CASGPLGLAGGFQETQYF
TRBJ2-5 NA 15 TRBD2 TRBV6-5 TGTGCCAGCAGTGGCGGGGGTTGGACCGCGGAGACCCAGTACTTC CASSGGGWTAETQYF
TRBJ2-1 NA 14 TRBD2 TRBV7-3 TGTGCCAGCAGCCCAAGCGGGAGCTACAATGAGCAGTTCTTC CASSPSGSYNEQFF
TRBJ2-7 NA 14 TRBD2 TRBV28 TGTGCCAGCCTAGGGACGGCCAGGGAGGGCGAGCAGTACTTC CASLGTAREGEQYF
TRBJ1-2 NA 13 NA TRBV2 TGTGCCGGTTCTGAGGAAGCTAACTATGGCTACACCTTC CAGSEEANYGYTF
TRBJ2-1 few 12 NA TRBV2 TGTGCCAGCAGCGGGGACTACAATGAGCAGTTCTTC CASSGDYNEQFF
TRBJ2-1 few 15 TRBD2 TRBV6-4 TGTGCCAGCAGTGACTCGGCGGGAGATTACAATGAGCAGTTCTTC CASSDSAGDYNEQFF
TRBJ2-3 NA 14 TRBD2 TRBV10-3 TGTGCCATCGTAAAAGCGGGGGTCCCAGATACGCAGTATTTT CAIVKAGVPDTQYF
TRBJ2-7 NA 14 NA TRBV10-3 TGTGCCATCAGTCGACTACCCTTCTCCTACGAGCAGTACTTC CAISRLPFSYEQYF
TRBJ2-5 NA 15 TRBD2 TRBV5-1 TGCGCCAGCAGCTTGGTGGCTCATAGCGGGGAGACCCAGTACTTC CASSLVAHSGETQYF
TRBJ1-6 NA 15 NA TRBV7-3 TGTGCCAGCAGCTTACAGGGGACCCGTAATTCACCCCTCCACTTT CASSLQGTRNSPLHF
TRBJ1-4 NA 15 NA TRBV19 TGTGCCAGTAGTATTCGGACAGTCTCTAATGAAAAACTGTTTTTT CASSIRTVSNEKLFF